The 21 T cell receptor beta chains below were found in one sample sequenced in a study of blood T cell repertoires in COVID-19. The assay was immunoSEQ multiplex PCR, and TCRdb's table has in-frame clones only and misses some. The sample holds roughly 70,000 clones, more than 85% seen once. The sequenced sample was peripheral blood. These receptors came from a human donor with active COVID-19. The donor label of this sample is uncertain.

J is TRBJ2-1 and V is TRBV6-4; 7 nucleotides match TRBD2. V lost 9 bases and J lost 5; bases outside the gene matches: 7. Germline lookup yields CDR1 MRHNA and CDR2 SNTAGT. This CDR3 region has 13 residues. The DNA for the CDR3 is TGTGCCAGTTCGGGCGGGAGCCACAATGAGCAGTTCTTC. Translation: CASSGGSHNEQFF.

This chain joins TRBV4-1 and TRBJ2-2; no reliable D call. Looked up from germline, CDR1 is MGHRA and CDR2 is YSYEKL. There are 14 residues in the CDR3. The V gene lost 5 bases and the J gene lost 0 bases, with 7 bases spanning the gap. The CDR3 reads CASSVGANTGELFF. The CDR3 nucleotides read TGCGCCAGCAGCGTGGGCGCGAACACCGGGGAGCTGTTTTTT.

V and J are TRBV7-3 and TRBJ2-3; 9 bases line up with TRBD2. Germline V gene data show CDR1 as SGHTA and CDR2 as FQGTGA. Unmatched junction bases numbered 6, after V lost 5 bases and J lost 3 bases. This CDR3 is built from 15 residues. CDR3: CASSPRLAGTDTQYF. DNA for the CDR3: TGTGCCAGCAGCCCCCGGCTAGCGGGAACAGATACGCAGTATTTT. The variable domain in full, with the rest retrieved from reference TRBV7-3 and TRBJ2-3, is GAGVSQTPSNKVTEKGKYVELRCDPISGHTALYWYRQSLGQGPEFLIYFQGTGAADDSGLPNDRFFAVRPEGSVSTLKIQRTERGDSAVYLCASSPRLAGTDTQYFGPGTRLTVL.

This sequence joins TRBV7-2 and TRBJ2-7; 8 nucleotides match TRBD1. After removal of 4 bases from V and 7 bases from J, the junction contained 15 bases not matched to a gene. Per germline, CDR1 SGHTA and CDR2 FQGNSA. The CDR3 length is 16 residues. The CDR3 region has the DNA TGTGCCAGCAGCTCTCACCCCGGGACAGGTGCGTTTGAGCAGTACTTC. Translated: CASSSHPGTGAFEQYF.

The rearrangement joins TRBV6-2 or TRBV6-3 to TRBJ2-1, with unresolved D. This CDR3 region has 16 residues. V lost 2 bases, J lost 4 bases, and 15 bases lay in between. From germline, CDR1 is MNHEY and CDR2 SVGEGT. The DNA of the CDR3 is TGTGCCAGCAGTTACCTACACAGAAACAAGTACAATGAGCAGTTCTTC. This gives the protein CASSYLHRNKYNEQFF.

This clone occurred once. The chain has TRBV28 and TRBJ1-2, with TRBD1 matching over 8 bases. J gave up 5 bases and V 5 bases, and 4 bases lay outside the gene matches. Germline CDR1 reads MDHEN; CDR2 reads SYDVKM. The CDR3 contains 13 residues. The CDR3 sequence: CASSLQGAYGYTF. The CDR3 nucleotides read TGTGCCAGCAGTCTTCAGGGGGCTTATGGCTACACCTTC.

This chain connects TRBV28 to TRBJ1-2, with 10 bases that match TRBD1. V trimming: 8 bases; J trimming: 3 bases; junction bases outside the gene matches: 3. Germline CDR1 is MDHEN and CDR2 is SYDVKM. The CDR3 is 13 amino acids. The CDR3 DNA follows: TGTGCCAGCTTCGACAGGGGGCACTATGGCTACACCTTC. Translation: CASFDRGHYGYTF.

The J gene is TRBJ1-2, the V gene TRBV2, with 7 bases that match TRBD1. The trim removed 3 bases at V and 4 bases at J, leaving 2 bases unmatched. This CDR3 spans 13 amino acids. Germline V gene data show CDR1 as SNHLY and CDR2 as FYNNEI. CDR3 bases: TGTGCCAGCAGTGACAGGGGGTCCTATGGCTACACCTTC. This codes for CASSDRGSYGYTF.

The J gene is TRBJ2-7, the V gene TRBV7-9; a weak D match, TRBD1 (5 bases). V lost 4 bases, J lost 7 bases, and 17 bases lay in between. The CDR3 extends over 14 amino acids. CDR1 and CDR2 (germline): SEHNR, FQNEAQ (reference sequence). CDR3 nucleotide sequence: TGTGCCAGCAGCTCGACAGTCCCTCGGGTTGAGCAGTACTTC. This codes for CASSSTVPRVEQYF.

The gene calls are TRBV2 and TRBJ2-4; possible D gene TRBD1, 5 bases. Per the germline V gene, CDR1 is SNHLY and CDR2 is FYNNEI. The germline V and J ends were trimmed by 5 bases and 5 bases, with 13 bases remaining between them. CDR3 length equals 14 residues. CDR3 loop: CASSYEKGENIQYF. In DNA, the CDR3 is TGTGCCAGCAGTTACGAAAAAGGGGAAAACATTCAGTACTTC.

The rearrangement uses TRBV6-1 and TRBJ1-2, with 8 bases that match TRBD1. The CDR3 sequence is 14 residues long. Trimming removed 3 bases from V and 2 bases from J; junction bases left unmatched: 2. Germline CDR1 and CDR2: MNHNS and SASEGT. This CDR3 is CASSDWTGNYGYTF. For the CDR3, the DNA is TGTGCCAGCAGTGATTGGACAGGGAACTATGGCTACACCTTC.

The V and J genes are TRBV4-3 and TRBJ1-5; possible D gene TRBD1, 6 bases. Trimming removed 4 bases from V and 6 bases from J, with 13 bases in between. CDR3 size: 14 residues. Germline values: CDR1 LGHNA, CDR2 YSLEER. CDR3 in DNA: TGCGCCAGCAGCCGGTCAGGGACAAGTCAGCCCCAGCATTTT. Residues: CASSRSGTSQPQHF.

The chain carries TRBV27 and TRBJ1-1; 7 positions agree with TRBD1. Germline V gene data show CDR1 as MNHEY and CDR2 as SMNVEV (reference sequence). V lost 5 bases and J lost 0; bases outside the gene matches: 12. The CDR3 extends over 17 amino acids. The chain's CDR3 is CASSPPGTVFMNTEAFF. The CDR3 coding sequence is TGTGCCAGCAGTCCTCCCGGGACAGTATTCATGAACACTGAAGCTTTCTTT.

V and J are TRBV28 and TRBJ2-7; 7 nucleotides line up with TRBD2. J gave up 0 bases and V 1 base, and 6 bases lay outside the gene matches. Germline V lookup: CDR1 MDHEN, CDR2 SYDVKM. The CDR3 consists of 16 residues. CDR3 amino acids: CASSLSAGGSSYEQYF. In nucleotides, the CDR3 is TGTGCCAGCAGTTTATCGGCGGGCGGGAGCTCCTACGAGCAGTACTTC. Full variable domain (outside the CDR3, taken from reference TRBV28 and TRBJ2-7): DVKVTQSSRYLVKRTGEKVFLECVQDMDHENMFWYRQDPGLGLRLIYFSYDVKMKEKGDIPEGYSVSREKKERFSLILESASTNQTSMYLCASSLSAGGSSYEQYFGPGTRLTVT.

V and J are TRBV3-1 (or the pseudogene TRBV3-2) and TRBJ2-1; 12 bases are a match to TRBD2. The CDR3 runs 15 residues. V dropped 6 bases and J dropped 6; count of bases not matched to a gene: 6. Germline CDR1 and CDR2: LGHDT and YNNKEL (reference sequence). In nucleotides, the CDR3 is TGTGCCAGCAGTTCTAGCGGGAGGGCGGGCAATGAGCAGTTCTTC. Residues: CASSSSGRAGNEQFF.

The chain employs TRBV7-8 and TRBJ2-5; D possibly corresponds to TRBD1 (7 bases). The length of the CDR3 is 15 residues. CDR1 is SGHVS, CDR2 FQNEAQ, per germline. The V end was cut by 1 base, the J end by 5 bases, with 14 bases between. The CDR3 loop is CASSLDQQGGETQYF. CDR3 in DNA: TGTGCCAGCAGCTTAGACCAGCAGGGGGGCGAGACCCAGTACTTC. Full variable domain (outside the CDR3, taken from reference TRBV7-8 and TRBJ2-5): GAGVSQSPRYKVAKRGQDVALRCDPISGHVSLFWYQQALGQGPEFLTYFQNEAQLDKSGLPSDRFFAERPEGSVSTLKIQRTQQEDSAVYLCASSLDQQGGETQYFGPGTRLLVL.

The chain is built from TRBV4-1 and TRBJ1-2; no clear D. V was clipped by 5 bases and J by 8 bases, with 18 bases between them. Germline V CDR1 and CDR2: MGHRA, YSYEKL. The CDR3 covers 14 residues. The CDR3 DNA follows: TGCGCCAGCAGCGCAATGAGGTCCGAGCACGGCTACACCTTC. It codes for CASSAMRSEHGYTF.

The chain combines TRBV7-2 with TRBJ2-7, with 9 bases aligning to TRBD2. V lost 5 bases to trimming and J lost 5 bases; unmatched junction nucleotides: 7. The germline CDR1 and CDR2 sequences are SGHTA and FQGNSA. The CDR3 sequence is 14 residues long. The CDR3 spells CASSRTSATNEQYF. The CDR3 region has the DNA TGTGCCAGCAGCAGGACTAGCGCGACGAACGAGCAGTACTTC.

This CDR3 reads CASSQDGREFYEQYF. CDR3 nucleotides: TGTGCCAGCAGCCAAGATGGCAGGGAATTTTACGAGCAGTACTTC. This sequence joins TRBV4-2 and TRBJ2-7; possibly TRBD1 for D (5 bases). Trimming took 0 bases from V and 4 from J, leaving 13 bases between them. Germline V gene sequence: CDR1 LGHNA, CDR2 YNFKEQ. The length of the CDR3 is 15 residues.

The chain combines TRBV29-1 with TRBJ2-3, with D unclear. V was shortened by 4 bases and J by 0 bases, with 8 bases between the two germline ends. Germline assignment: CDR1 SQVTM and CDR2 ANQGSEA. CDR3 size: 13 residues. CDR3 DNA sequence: TGCAGCGTTGGTGAGGTTAGCACAGATACGCAGTATTTT. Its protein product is CSVGEVSTDTQYF.

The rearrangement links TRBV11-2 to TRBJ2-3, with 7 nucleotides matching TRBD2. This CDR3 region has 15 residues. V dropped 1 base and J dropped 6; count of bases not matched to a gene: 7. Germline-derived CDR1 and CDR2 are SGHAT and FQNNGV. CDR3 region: CASSLAGGTLDTQYF. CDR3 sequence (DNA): TGTGCCAGCAGCTTAGCGGGAGGTACGCTGGATACGCAGTATTTT.